This T cell receptor (beta chain) was obtained from a study of shared clonotypes between healthy human individuals. With regard to this clone: Other DNA sequences in this specimen translate into the identical CDR3.

Method: immunoSEQ multiplex PCR; TCRdb's copy keeps in-frame clones and lacks some. There are 2 million to 2.5 million clones in the sample; 95% occur only once, and roughly 0.13% lies in the top ten. V gave up 0 bases and J gave up 2 bases, with 7 bases separating them. Per the germline V gene, CDR1 is SGHTA and CDR2 is FQGNSA. The CDR3 length is 14 residues. Sequencing was carried out using naive CD4+ T cells sorted from blood. The subset here: CD45RA+ positively selected. The chain recombines TRBV7-2 with TRBJ1-1; D gene uncertain. The receptor was derived from a man aged 18 to 29 in good health. CDR3 protein: CASSLAGLNTEAFF. CDR3 bases: TGTGCCAGCAGCTTAGCAGGGTTAAACACTGAAGCTTTCTTT.